This paragraph reports one T cell receptor beta chain. Reverse transcription of about 0.45 to 1 ug RNA was carried out with random hexamers. MiXCR, run by TCRdb on the immunoSEQ multiplex PCR reads, gives a single entry per CDR3 protein. The table has more than 100,000 distinct CDR3 sequences, roughly 80% seen once. In the multiple sclerosis control group, patients were treatment-naive and had stable or active relapsing-remitting disease. The data are from a study of CD8 T cells in Susac syndrome. V was shortened by 5 bases and J by 0 bases, with 13 bases between the two germline ends. The CDR3 is made up of 15 amino acids.

The rearrangement uses TRBV12-3 or TRBV12-4 and TRBJ1-2, with a tentative D call TRBD1 (5 bases). This TCR came from a human donor with multiple sclerosis. Sequenced material: CD8+ T cells from PBMCs. CDR3 sequence (DNA): TGTGCCAGCAGTCCCCCATGGGGCTCTAACTATGGCTACACCTTC. Protein: CASSPPWGSNYGYTF.